This TCR beta chain was profiled in a study of Ad26.COV2.S vaccination and SARS-CoV-2 variants. Study information: Ad26.COV2.S, an intramuscular injection, was given once or twice 56 days apart.

Germline CDR1 is LGHDT and CDR2 is YNNKEL (reference sequence). Trimming took 3 bases from V and 1 from J, leaving 13 bases between them. The CDR3 contains 16 residues. Sequencing used immunoSEQ multiplex PCR; TCRdb keeps in-frame clones, though not all of them. The sample has about 350,000 clones, 86% seen once; the top ten hold around a tenth. As to this clone: Antigen: not known. Other DNA sequences of this sample code for an identical CDR3.

The treatment denotes: 15 to 20 received Ad26.COV2.S at low or high dose, single or two shots; five or six received placebo; per-sample allocation not given. Sampling took place 63 days after the first vaccine or placebo injection. Study-wide results and caveats: Vaccinated individuals (as opposed to placebo recipients) had higher spike-specific TCR breadth.

The chain has TRBV3-1 (or the pseudogene TRBV3-2) and TRBJ2-4; D is possibly TRBD1 or TRBD2 (5 bases each). This TCR was recovered from a person between 18 and 65 years old who received the Ad26.COV2.S COVID-19 vaccine or a placebo. The input for sequencing was peripheral blood, taken in a trial of Ad26.COV2.S vaccine versus placebo. CDR3 coding DNA: TGTGCCAGCAGCCAGGGGACGCCCGGCGCCAAAAACATTCAGTACTTC. It is translated as CASSQGTPGAKNIQYF.